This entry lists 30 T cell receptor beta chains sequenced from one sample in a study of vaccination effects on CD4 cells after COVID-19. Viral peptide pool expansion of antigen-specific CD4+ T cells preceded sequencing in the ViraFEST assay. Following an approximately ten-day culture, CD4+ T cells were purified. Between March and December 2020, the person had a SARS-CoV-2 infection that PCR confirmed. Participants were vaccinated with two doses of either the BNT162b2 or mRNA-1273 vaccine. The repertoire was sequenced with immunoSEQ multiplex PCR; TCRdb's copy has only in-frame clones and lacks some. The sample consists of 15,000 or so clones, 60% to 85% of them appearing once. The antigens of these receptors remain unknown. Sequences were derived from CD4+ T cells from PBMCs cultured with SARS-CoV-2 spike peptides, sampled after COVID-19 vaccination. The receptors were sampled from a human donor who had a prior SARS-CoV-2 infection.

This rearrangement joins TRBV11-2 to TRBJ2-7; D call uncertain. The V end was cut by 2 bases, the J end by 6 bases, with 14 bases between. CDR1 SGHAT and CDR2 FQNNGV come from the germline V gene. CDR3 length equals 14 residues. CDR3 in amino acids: CASSLIRGLGEQYF. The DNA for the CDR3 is TGTGCCAGCAGCTTAATCCGAGGTCTGGGCGAGCAGTACTTC.

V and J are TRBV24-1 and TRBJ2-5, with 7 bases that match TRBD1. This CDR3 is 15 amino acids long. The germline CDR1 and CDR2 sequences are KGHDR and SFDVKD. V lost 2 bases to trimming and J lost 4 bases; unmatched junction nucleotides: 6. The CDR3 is CATSDSTGPAETQYF. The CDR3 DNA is TGTGCCACCAGTGATTCGACAGGGCCGGCAGAGACCCAGTACTTC.

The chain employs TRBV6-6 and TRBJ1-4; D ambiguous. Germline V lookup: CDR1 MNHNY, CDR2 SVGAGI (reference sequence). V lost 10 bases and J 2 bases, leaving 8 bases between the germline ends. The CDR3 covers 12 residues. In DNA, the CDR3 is TGTGCCACAGGAAGGACTAATGAAAAACTGTTTTTT. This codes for CATGRTNEKLFF.

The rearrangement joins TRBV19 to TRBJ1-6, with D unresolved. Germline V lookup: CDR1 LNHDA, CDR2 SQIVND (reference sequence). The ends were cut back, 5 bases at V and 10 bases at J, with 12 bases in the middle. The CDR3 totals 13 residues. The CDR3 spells CASSPNGQSPLHF. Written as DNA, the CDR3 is TGTGCCAGTAGTCCCAATGGTCAATCACCCCTCCACTTT.

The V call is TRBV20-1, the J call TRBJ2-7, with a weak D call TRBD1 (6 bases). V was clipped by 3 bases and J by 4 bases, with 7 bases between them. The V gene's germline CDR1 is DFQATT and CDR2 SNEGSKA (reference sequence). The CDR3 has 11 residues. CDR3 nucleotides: TGCAGTGCTAGTAGGGGGTACGAGCAGTACTTC. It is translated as CSASRGYEQYF.

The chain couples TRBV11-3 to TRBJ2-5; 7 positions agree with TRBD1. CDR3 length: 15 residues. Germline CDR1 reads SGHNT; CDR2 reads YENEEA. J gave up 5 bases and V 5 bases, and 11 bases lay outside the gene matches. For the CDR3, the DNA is TGTGCCAGCAGCCCCCGATTAGGGGGCGAGGAGACCCAGTACTTC. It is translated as CASSPRLGGEETQYF.

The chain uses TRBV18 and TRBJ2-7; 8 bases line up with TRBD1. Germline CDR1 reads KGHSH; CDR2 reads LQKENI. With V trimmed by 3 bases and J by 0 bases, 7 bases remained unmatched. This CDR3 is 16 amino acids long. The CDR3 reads CASSPGTGMTSYEQYF. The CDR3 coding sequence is TGTGCCAGCTCACCTGGGACAGGCATGACCTCCTACGAGCAGTACTTC.

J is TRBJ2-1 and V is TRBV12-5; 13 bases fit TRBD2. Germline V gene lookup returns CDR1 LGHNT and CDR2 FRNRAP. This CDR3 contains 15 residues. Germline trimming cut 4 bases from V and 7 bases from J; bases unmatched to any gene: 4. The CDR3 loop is CASGSLTSGGNEQFF. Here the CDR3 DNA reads TGTGCTAGTGGTTCCCTGACTAGCGGGGGGAATGAGCAGTTCTTC.

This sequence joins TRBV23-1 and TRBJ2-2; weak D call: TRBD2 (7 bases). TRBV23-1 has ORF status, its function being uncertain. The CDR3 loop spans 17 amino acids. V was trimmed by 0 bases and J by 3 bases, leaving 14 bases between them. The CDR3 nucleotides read TGCGCCAGCAGTCAATCGTTCGGGGGGCTCGACACCGGGGAGCTGTTTTTT. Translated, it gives CASSQSFGGLDTGELFF.

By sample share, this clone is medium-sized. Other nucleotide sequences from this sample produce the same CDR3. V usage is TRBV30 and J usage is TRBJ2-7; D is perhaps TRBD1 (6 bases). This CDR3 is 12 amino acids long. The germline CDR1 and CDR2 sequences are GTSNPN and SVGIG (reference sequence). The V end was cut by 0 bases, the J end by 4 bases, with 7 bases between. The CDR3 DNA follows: TGTGCCTGGAGTGTAGACAGGTACGAGCAGTACTTC. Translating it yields CAWSVDRYEQYF.

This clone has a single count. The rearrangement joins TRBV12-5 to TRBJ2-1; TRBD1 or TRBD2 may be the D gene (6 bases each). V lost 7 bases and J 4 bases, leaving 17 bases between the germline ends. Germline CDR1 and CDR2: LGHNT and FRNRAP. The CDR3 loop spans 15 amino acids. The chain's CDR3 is CASAQGQGRYNEQFF. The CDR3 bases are TGTGCTAGTGCCCAGGGGCAGGGGAGGTACAATGAGCAGTTCTTC.

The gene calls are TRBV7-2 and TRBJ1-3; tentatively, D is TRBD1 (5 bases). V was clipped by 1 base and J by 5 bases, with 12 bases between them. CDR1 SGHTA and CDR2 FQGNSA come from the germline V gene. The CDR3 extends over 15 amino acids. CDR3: CASSLGRGARNTIYF. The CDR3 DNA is TGTGCCAGCAGCTTAGGACGAGGGGCCAGAAACACCATATATTTT.

The DNA of the CDR3 is TGTGCCAGCAGCCAGATGACAGGACTCTACGAGCAGTACTTC. Translation: CASSQMTGLYEQYF. The rearrangement joins TRBV11-3 to TRBJ2-7; tentative D call: TRBD1 (6 bases). Germline lookup yields CDR1 SGHNT and CDR2 YENEEA. The CDR3 is made up of 14 amino acids. V was pared by 5 bases and J by 3 bases, with 14 bases between.

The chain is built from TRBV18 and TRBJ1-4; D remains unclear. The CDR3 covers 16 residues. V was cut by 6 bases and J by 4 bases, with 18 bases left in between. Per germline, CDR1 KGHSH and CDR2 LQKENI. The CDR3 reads CASSQARSSFNEKLFF. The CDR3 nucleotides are TGTGCCAGCTCGCAAGCCCGAAGTTCTTTTAATGAAAAACTGTTTTTT.

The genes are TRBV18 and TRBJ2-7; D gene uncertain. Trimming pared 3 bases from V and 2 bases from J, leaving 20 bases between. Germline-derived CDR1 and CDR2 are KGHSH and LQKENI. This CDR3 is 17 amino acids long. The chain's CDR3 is CASSPRAQPLRAYEQYF. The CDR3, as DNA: TGTGCCAGCTCACCGCGCGCTCAACCCCTTAGGGCCTACGAGCAGTACTTC.

The CDR3 coding sequence is TGTGCCAGCAGCCCCTCTCGTCTTAATGAAAAACTGTTTTTT. Translation gives CASSPSRLNEKLFF. The rearrangement uses TRBV4-2 and TRBJ1-4; D is undetermined. The CDR3 is 14 amino acids. The germline gives CDR1 LGHNA, CDR2 YNFKEQ. V was clipped by 4 bases and J by 4 bases, with 10 bases between them.

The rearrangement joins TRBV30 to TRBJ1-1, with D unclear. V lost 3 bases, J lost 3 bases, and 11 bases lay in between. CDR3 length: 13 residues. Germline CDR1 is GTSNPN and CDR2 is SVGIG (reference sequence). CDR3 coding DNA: TGTGCCTGGAGGGGTATCACAGACACTGAAGCTTTCTTT. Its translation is CAWRGITDTEAFF. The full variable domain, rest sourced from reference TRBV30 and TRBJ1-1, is SQTIHQWPATLVQPVGSPLSLECTVEGTSNPNLYWYRQAAGRGLQLLFYSVGIGQISSEVPQNLSASRPQDRQFILSSKKLLLSDSGFYLCAWRGITDTEAFFGQGTRLTVV.

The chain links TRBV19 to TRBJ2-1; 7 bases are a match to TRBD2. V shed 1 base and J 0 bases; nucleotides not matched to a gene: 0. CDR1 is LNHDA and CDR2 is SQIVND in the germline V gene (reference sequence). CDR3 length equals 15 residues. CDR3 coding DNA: TGTGCCAGTAGTATAGGGACTAGCTCCTACAATGAGCAGTTCTTC. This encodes CASSIGTSSYNEQFF.

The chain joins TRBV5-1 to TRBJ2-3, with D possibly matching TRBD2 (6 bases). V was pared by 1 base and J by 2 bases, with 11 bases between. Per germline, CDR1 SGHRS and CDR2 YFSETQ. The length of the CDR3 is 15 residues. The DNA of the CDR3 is TGCGCCAGCAGCTTGCCTAGCGACTACACAGATACGCAGTATTTT. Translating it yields CASSLPSDYTDTQYF.

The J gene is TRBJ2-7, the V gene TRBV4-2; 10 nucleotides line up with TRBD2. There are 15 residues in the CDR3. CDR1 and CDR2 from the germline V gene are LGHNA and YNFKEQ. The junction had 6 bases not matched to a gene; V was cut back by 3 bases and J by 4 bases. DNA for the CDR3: TGTGCCAGCAGCCAGCAACTAGCGGGAAGATACGAGCAGTACTTC. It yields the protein CASSQQLAGRYEQYF.

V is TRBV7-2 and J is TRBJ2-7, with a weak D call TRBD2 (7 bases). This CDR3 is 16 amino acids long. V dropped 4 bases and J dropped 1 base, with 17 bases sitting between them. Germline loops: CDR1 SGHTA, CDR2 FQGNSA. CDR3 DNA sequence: TGTGCCAGCAGCTGGGGGCGGGGGAGACTTTCCTACGAGCAGTACTTC. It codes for CASSWGRGRLSYEQYF.

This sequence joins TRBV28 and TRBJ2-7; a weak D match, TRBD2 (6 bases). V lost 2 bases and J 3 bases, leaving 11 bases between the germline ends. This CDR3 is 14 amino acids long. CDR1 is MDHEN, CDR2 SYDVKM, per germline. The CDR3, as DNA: TGTGCCAGCAGTTTAGGAGGGGTAGGCTACGAGCAGTACTTC. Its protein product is CASSLGGVGYEQYF.

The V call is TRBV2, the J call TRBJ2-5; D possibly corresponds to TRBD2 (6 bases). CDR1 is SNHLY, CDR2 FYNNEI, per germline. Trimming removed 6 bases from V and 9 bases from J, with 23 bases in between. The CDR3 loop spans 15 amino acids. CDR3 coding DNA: TGTGCCAGCAGGGAGTTGGCGGGGAGTTTTGGGGCCCAGTACTTC. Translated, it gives CASRELAGSFGAQYF.

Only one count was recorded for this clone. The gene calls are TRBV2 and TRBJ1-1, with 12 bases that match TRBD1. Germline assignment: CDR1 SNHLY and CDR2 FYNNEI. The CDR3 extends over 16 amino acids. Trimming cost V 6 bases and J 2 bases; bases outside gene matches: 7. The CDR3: CASRRDRGPGNTEAFF. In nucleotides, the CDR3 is TGTGCCAGCAGGAGGGACAGGGGGCCGGGTAACACTGAAGCTTTCTTT. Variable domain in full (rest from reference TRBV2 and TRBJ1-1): EPEVTQTPSHQVTQMGQEVILRCVPISNHLYFYWYRQILGQKVEFLVSFYNNEISEKSEIFDDQFSVERPDGSNFTLKIRSTKLEDSAMYFCASRRDRGPGNTEAFFGQGTRLTVV.

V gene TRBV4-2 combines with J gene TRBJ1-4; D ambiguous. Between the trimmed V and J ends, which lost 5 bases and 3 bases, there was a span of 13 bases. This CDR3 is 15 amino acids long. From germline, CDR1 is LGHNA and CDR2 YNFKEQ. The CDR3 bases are TGTGCCAGCAGCGGGTCGGTACAGTCTAATGAAAAACTGTTTTTT. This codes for CASSGSVQSNEKLFF.

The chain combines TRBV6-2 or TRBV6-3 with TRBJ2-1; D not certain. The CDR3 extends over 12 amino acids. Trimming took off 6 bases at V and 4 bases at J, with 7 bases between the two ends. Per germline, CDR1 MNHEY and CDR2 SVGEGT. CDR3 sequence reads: CASSPLYNEQFF. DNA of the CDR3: TGTGCCAGCAGCCCTCTATACAATGAGCAGTTCTTC.

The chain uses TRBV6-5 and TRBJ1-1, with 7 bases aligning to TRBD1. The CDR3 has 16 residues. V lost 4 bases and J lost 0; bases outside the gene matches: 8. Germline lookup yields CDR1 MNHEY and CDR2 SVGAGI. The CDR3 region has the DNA TGTGCCAGCAGTTTAGACAGGGACGGAATGAACACTGAAGCTTTCTTT. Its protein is CASSLDRDGMNTEAFF.

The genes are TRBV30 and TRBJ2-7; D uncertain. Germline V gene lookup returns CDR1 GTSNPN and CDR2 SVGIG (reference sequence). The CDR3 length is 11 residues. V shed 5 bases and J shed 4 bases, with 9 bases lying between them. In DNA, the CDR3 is TGTGCCTGGGGCCGTTCATACGAGCAGTACTTC. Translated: CAWGRSYEQYF.

In DNA, the CDR3 is TGTGCCAGCACCGGACTAGCGGGGGATACGCAGTATTTT. It encodes CASTGLAGDTQYF. The chain couples TRBV13 to TRBJ2-3, with 12 bases matching TRBD2. The J segment lost 6 bases and the V segment lost 7 bases, leaving 2 bases of the junction unmatched. Germline CDR1 and CDR2: PRHDT and FYEKMQ (reference sequence). CDR3 length: 13 amino acids.

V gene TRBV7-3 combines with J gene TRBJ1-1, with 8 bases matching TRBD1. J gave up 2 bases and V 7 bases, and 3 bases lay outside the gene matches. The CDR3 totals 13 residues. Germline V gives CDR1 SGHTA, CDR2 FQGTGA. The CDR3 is CASTQGANTEAFF. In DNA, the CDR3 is TGTGCCAGCACCCAGGGGGCCAACACTGAAGCTTTCTTT.